This T cell receptor beta chain was recorded in a study of CD8 T cells in Susac syndrome. Study-wide findings and caveats: Individuals included in the TCR sequencing and HLA analysis were acknowledged by the study to be relatively few in number.

Reverse transcription of roughly 0.45 to 1 ug RNA used random hexamers. TCRdb re-called the immunoSEQ multiplex PCR reads through MiXCR, storing one row per CDR3 protein. The data show 150,000 to 200,000 distinct CDR3 sequences, 90% to 95% seen once. On this clonotype: The antigen is not known.

Germline V gene lookup returns CDR1 DFQATT and CDR2 SNEGSKA (reference sequence). This CDR3 comprises 14 residues. The V and J ends lost 6 bases and 1 base, in that order; junction bases with no gene match: 6. High-throughput TCR beta sequencing covered peripheral CD8+ and CD4+ T cells. Matching for age and sex applied to the controls, who were healthy donors. Negative isolation yielded CD8+ and CD4+ T cells; FACS enriched TEMRA cells. The sequence derives from a human donor in good health. The sequenced material came from CD4+ T cells from PBMCs. The chain recombines TRBV20-1 with TRBJ1-2, with TRBD1 matching 9 bases. The CDR3 reads CSASRTGVNYGYTF. As DNA, the CDR3 is TGCAGTGCCTCCCGGACAGGGGTTAACTATGGCTACACCTTC.